Listed here are 7 T cell receptor beta chains from one sample, sequenced in a study of blood T cell repertoires in COVID-19. Sequenced by immunoSEQ multiplex PCR; TCRdb stores in-frame clones only, minus some. The sample yields approximately 270,000 clones, nearly 90% seen once. Sequenced input: peripheral blood. The receptors were gathered from a man younger than 30 with active or convalescent COVID-19.

This sequence joins TRBV7-3 and TRBJ2-2; TRBD1 might be the D (6 bases). V was cut by 1 base and J by 2 bases, with 11 bases left in between. The CDR3 contains 16 residues. Germline V gene data show CDR1 as SGHTA and CDR2 as FQGTGA. CDR3 amino acids: CASSLSGTRNTGELFF. The CDR3 DNA reads as TGTGCCAGCAGCTTAAGTGGGACAAGAAACACCGGGGAGCTGTTTTTT.

This chain links TRBV5-1 with TRBJ1-1; D may be TRBD1 (5 bases). This CDR3 is built from 14 residues. Germline CDR1 reads SGHRS; CDR2 reads YFSETQ. V dropped 4 bases and J dropped 5 bases, with 15 bases sitting between them. CDR3 in amino acids: CASSVQGGETEAFF. The CDR3 nucleotides read TGCGCCAGCAGCGTCCAGGGCGGGGAAACTGAAGCTTTCTTT.

This clone has a handful of counts. The V gene is TRBV7-2, the J gene TRBJ1-3; D is uncertain. V was clipped by 4 bases and J by 1 base, with 11 bases between them. Germline V lookup: CDR1 SGHTA, CDR2 FQGNSA. The CDR3 spans 15 residues. The CDR3 spells CASSSPERSGNTIYF. The CDR3 coding sequence is TGTGCCAGCAGCTCTCCGGAGAGATCTGGAAACACCATATATTTT.

The chain joins TRBV6-1 to TRBJ2-1; 10 bases map to TRBD2. V lost 0 bases, J lost 1 base, and 6 bases stayed unmatched. Germline V CDR1 and CDR2: MNHNS, SASEGT. The CDR3 contains 18 residues. The CDR3 is CASSEALSGGASYNEQFF. The CDR3 DNA follows: TGTGCCAGCAGTGAAGCGTTAAGCGGGGGGGCTTCCTACAATGAGCAGTTCTTC.

The chain has TRBV9 and TRBJ2-5; tentatively, D is TRBD1 (8 bases). This CDR3 is built from 14 residues. CDR1 SGDLS and CDR2 YYNGEE come from the germline V gene. Trimming shortened V by 2 bases and J by 5 bases, and 13 bases separated the two germline ends. The CDR3 protein is CASSVDRGGETQYF. The CDR3 DNA reads as TGTGCCAGCAGCGTCGACAGGGGAGGGGAGACCCAGTACTTC.

This clone was seen a single time. The chain recombines TRBV29-1 with TRBJ2-7; 11 bases line up with TRBD2. Germline CDR1 reads SQVTM; CDR2 reads ANQGSEA. V was clipped by 5 bases and J by 7 bases; unmatched bases: 10. The CDR3 is made up of 14 amino acids. The DNA for the CDR3 is TGCAGCGTTCACGGGACTAGCGGCATTGAAGAGCAGTACTTC. The encoded protein is CSVHGTSGIEEQYF.

Of note for this clone: A read error may produce the germline difference seen at one junction end. The V and J genes are TRBV6-5 and TRBJ2-2; 11 bases fit TRBD2. Germline V gene data show CDR1 as MNHEY and CDR2 as SVGAGI. The CDR3 covers 15 residues. CDR3 in DNA: TGTGCCAGCAATTACGTGACTAGCGGGGTCGGGGAGCTGTTTTTT. The encoded protein is CASNYVTSGVGELFF.